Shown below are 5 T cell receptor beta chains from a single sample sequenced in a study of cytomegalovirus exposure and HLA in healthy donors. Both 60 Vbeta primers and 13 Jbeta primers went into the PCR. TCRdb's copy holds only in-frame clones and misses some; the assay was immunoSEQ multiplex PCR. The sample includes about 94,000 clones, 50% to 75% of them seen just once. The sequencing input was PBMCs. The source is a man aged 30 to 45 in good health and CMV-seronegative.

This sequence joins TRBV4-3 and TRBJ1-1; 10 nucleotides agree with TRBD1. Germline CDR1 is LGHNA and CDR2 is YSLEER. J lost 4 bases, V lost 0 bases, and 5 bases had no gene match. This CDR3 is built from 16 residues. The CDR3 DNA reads TGCGCCAGCAGCCAAGAATTTGGGACAGGGGCCACTGAAGCTTTCTTT. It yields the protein CASSQEFGTGATEAFF.

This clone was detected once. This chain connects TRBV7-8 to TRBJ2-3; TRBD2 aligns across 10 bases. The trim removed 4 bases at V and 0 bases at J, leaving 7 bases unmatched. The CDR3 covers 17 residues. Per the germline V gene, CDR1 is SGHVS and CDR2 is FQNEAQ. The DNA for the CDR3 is TGTGCCAGCAGCTCTAGGACTAGCGGTTTCAGCACAGATACGCAGTATTTT. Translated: CASSSRTSGFSTDTQYF.

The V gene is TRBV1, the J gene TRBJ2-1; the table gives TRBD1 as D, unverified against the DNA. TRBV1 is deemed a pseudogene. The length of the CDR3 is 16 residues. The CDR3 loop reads CTSSQEGPGSYNEQFF. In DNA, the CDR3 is TGCACCAGCAGCCAAGAGGGGCCCGGATCCTACAATGAGCAGTTCTTC.

The CDR3 is CASSTMDGRGNSPLHF. CDR3 nucleotides: TGTGCCAGTAGTACGATGGACGGAAGGGGTAATTCACCCCTCCACTTT. V usage is TRBV19 and J usage is TRBJ1-6, with TRBD1 as a possible D gene (5 bases). CDR3 length: 16 residues. CDR1 and CDR2 (germline): LNHDA, SQIVND (reference sequence). Between the trimmed V and J ends, which lost 4 bases and 6 bases, there was a span of 16 bases.

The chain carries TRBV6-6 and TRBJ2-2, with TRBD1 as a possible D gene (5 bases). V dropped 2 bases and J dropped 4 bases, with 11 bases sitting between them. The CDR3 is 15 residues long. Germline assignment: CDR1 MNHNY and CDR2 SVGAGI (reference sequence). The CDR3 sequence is CASSYPRAGTGELFF. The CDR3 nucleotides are TGTGCCAGCAGTTACCCCAGGGCTGGCACCGGGGAGCTGTTTTTT.